These 22 T cell receptor beta chains were all obtained from the same sample, sequenced in a study of shared clonotypes between healthy human individuals. Measured with immunoSEQ multiplex PCR; TCRdb has only the in-frame clones, and not every one. Among about half a million clones listed, about 80% were seen once. Sequencing input: PBMCs. The origin of the receptors is a woman between 40 and 55 years old in good health. Some clones in this sample may be carry-over from other donors' samples.

The chain carries TRBV14 and TRBJ2-4, with D maybe TRBD2 (6 bases). The CDR3 covers 14 residues. The V end was cut by 1 base, the J end by 7 bases, with 11 bases between. The V gene's germline CDR1 is SGHDN and CDR2 FVKESK. The DNA of the CDR3 is TGTGCCAGCAGCCAAGGGCAGGGAGGCAACATTCAGTACTTC. This gives the protein CASSQGQGGNIQYF.

This clone was seen once. The chain carries TRBV27 and TRBJ2-1; 7 bases are shared with TRBD2. V trimming: 1 base; J trimming: 0 bases; junction bases outside the gene matches: 3. Germline loops: CDR1 MNHEY, CDR2 SMNVEV (reference sequence). This CDR3 spans 16 amino acids. The CDR3 here is CASSLFSGGSYNEQFF. The CDR3 DNA is TGTGCCAGCAGTTTATTTTCGGGGGGCTCCTACAATGAGCAGTTCTTC.

The V call is TRBV7-6, the J call TRBJ2-7, with D unclear. The CDR3 runs to 13 residues. The germline CDR1 and CDR2 sequences are SGHVS and FNYEAQ. The V end was cut by 3 bases, the J end by 2 bases, with 8 bases between. The CDR3 DNA is TGTGCCAGCAGCTTCGCGGAGACCTACGAGCAGTACTTC. Its translation: CASSFAETYEQYF. Based on the CDR3 plus reference TRBV7-6 and TRBJ2-7, the full variable domain is GAGVSQSPRYKVTKRGQDVALRCDPISGHVSLYWYRQALGQGPEFLTYFNYEAQQDKSGLPNDRFSAERPEGSISTLTIQRTEQRDSAMYRCASSFAETYEQYFGPGTRLTVT.

The J gene is TRBJ2-2, the V gene TRBV10-3; 8 nucleotides align to TRBD1. Trimming at V came to 6 bases and at J to 7 bases, leaving 4 bases not matched to a gene. Germline V gene data show CDR1 as ENHRY and CDR2 as SYGVKD. This CDR3 is built from 13 residues. For the CDR3, the DNA is TGTGCCATCAGCCGGACAGGGAACGGGGAGCTGTTTTTT. Translating gives CAISRTGNGELFF.

The J gene is TRBJ2-1, the V gene TRBV11-2, with D possibly being TRBD2 (6 bases). The V gene lost 2 bases and the J gene lost 10 bases, with 21 bases spanning the gap. Germline CDR1 SGHAT, CDR2 FQNNGV. This CDR3 has 16 residues. The CDR3 coding sequence is TGTGCCAGCAGCTTAAGGTTCCGGGCGGGGCAAGTGGAGCAGTTCTTC. It codes for CASSLRFRAGQVEQFF.

CDR3 nucleotides: TGTGCCTGGAGTGTTGCTTCAACGCAGTATTTT. It encodes CAWSVASTQYF. This sequence joins TRBV30 and TRBJ2-3; unclear D gene. The CDR3 runs 11 residues. The V gene's germline CDR1 is GTSNPN and CDR2 SVGIG (reference sequence). V lost 0 bases, J lost 9 bases, and 7 bases lay in between.

The rearrangement uses TRBV12-5 and TRBJ1-4, with TRBD1 matching 7 bases. The CDR3 runs to 16 residues. Germline V gene data show CDR1 as LGHNT and CDR2 as FRNRAP. Losses at the gene ends were 2 bases for V and 7 bases for J; bases not matched to a gene: 10. CDR3 sequence: CASGLRKGARSEKLFF. CDR3 DNA: TGTGCTAGTGGTTTGCGCAAGGGGGCTAGAAGTGAAAAACTGTTTTTT.

This clone was observed many times. This chain uses TRBV7-3 with TRBJ2-3; D remains unclear. The CDR3 loop spans 11 amino acids. Trimming removed 5 bases from V and 2 bases from J, with 2 bases in between. The germline V gene has CDR1 SGHTA and CDR2 FQGTGA. The CDR3 nucleotides are TGTGCCAGCAGCATCACAGATACGCAGTATTTT. Protein sequence: CASSITDTQYF.

In DNA form, the CDR3 reads TGTGCCAGTAGTATAGCGGGGGACAGTAACTATGGCTACACCTTC. Translated: CASSIAGDSNYGYTF. This chain links TRBV19 with TRBJ1-2; 7 bases fit TRBD1. Germline CDR1 is LNHDA and CDR2 is SQIVND (reference sequence). This CDR3 is built from 15 residues. V was clipped by 1 base and J by 1 base; unmatched bases: 3.

V usage is TRBV29-1 and J usage is TRBJ1-2, with D maybe TRBD1 (5 bases). This CDR3 spans 13 amino acids. Per the germline V gene, CDR1 is SQVTM and CDR2 is ANQGSEA. The V end was cut by 3 bases, the J end by 4 bases, with 12 bases between. DNA for the CDR3: TGCAGCGTTGAGGTGGGGGTTGGCTATGGCTACACCTTC. Its protein product is CSVEVGVGYGYTF.

The chain employs TRBV4-1 and TRBJ2-7, with D unclear. CDR1 and CDR2 (germline): MGHRA, YSYEKL. V lost 4 bases and J 3 bases, leaving 10 bases between the germline ends. This CDR3 is 13 amino acids long. The CDR3 bases are TGCGCCAGCAGCCGGTCGAGGTACTACGAGCAGTACTTC. It specifies CASSRSRYYEQYF.

This chain joins TRBV7-3 and TRBJ2-7; TRBD2 agrees at 10 bases. V trimming: 1 base; J trimming: 4 bases; junction bases outside the gene matches: 22. The germline V gene encodes CDR1 SGHTA and CDR2 FQGTGA. The CDR3 is made up of 21 amino acids. The CDR3 DNA reads as TGTGCCAGCAGCTTAAGAAGTCGAGCGGGAGGGCCCAATGAAGCGCATTACGAGCAGTACTTC. It codes for CASSLRSRAGGPNEAHYEQYF.

The rearrangement joins TRBV5-1 to TRBJ1-4; D is unresolved. The V end lost 5 bases, the J end lost 5 bases, and 10 bases lay between the germline ends. Germline V lookup: CDR1 SGHRS, CDR2 YFSETQ. The CDR3 extends over 13 amino acids. The CDR3 protein is CASRVAVNEKLFF. The CDR3 bases are TGCGCCAGCAGGGTCGCGGTCAATGAAAAACTGTTTTTT.

This chain joins TRBV27 and TRBJ2-2; 7 nucleotides line up with TRBD2. The J segment lost 7 bases and the V segment lost 3 bases, leaving 8 bases of the junction unmatched. The CDR3 totals 15 residues. Germline V gene data show CDR1 as MNHEY and CDR2 as SMNVEV (reference sequence). The CDR3 is CASSFEGGPGGELFF. The CDR3, as DNA: TGTGCCAGCAGTTTTGAGGGAGGGCCTGGCGGGGAGCTGTTTTTT.

Only a few counts were recorded for this clone. The chain has TRBV18 and TRBJ1-2; D possibly corresponds to TRBD1 (6 bases). The V end lost 6 bases, the J end lost 8 bases, and 22 bases lay between the germline ends. The CDR3 totals 15 residues. The germline gives CDR1 KGHSH, CDR2 LQKENI. The CDR3 region has the DNA TGTGCCAGCTCCCCTAACAGGGACGGCGGAAGCGGCTACACCTTC. Amino acid sequence: CASSPNRDGGSGYTF. Complete variable domain (other parts from reference TRBV18 and TRBJ1-2): NAGVMQNPRHLVRRRGQEARLRCSPMKGHSHVYWYRQLPEEGLKFMVYLQKENIIDESGMPKERFSAEFPKEGPSILRIQQVVRGDSAAYFCASSPNRDGGSGYTFGSGTRLTVV.

Remarks on this clone: A read error likely explains this, since a far larger clone differs by one base. The same CDR3 also results from other DNA sequences found in this sample. The J gene is TRBJ1-1, the V gene TRBV18; D remains ambiguous. From germline, CDR1 is KGHSH and CDR2 LQKENI. The CDR3 is made up of 12 amino acids. V was trimmed by 2 bases and J by 3 bases, leaving 4 bases between them. The CDR3 loop reads CASSPGDTEAFF. The CDR3 DNA sequence: TGTGCCAGCTCACCAGGGGACACTGAAGCTTTCTTT.

This clone was picked up a small number of times. Additional DNA sequences in this sample encode the identical CDR3. V and J are TRBV5-1 and TRBJ1-1; a possible D gene is TRBD1 (5 bases). CDR1 and CDR2 from the germline V gene are SGHRS and YFSETQ. Trimming stripped 4 bases from V and 0 bases from J, with 10 bases between. The CDR3 is 14 amino acids. The CDR3 here is CASSLLGVNTEAFF. CDR3 bases: TGCGCCAGCAGCCTGCTAGGGGTGAACACTGAAGCTTTCTTT. Variable domain in full (rest from reference TRBV5-1 and TRBJ1-1): KAGVTQTPRYLIKTRGQQVTLSCSPISGHRSVSWYQQTPGQGLQFLFEYFSETQRNKGNFPGRFSGRQFSNSRSEMNVSTLELGDSALYLCASSLLGVNTEAFFGQGTRLTVV.

The chain uses TRBV14 and TRBJ1-1; no clear D. Germline V gene data show CDR1 as SGHDN and CDR2 as FVKESK. V was shortened by 0 bases and J by 4 bases, with 6 bases between the two germline ends. The CDR3 length is 13 residues. The CDR3 DNA reads as TGTGCCAGCAGCCAAGAGCTTACCACTGAAGCTTTCTTT. It translates to CASSQELTTEAFF.

This clone was picked up one time. Other DNA variants within this sample encode the same CDR3. The rearrangement links TRBV11-2 to TRBJ1-3; D is unresolved. Germline CDR1 and CDR2: SGHAT and FQNNGV. The CDR3 spans 15 residues. V lost 5 bases to trimming and J lost 4 bases, with 15 bases between them. The CDR3 DNA follows: TGTGCCAGCAGCCTAGCCGGGGATCTCGGAAACACCATATATTTT. As protein: CASSLAGDLGNTIYF.

A word on this clone: In the same sample, other DNA sequences code for this CDR3. V is TRBV18 and J is TRBJ1-1, with D maybe TRBD1 (6 bases). The CDR3 has 15 residues. The germline CDR1 and CDR2 sequences are KGHSH and LQKENI. Trimming took off 3 bases at V and 1 base at J, with 12 bases between the two ends. The CDR3 nucleotides read TGTGCCAGCTCACCCCAAGGACAGCCGAACACTGAAGCTTTCTTT. This translates into CASSPQGQPNTEAFF.

This clone has at least ten counts. The genes are TRBV4-1 and TRBJ2-3; D is ambiguous. CDR1 is MGHRA and CDR2 is YSYEKL in the germline V gene. The CDR3 covers 13 residues. Trimming left V 3 bases short and J 3 bases short, with 7 bases between. The CDR3 nucleotides are TGCGCCAGCAGCCACCCCCGGACAGATACGCAGTATTTT. Translating it yields CASSHPRTDTQYF.

The chain employs TRBV10-3 and TRBJ1-5; a possible D gene is TRBD1 (6 bases). The V end lost 6 bases, the J end lost 1 base, and 13 bases lay between the germline ends. Germline V gene lookup returns CDR1 ENHRY and CDR2 SYGVKD. CDR3 size: 15 residues. CDR3 sequence reads: CAIRQGLESNQPQHF. The CDR3 DNA reads as TGTGCCATCAGGCAGGGGCTGGAAAGCAATCAGCCCCAGCATTTT.